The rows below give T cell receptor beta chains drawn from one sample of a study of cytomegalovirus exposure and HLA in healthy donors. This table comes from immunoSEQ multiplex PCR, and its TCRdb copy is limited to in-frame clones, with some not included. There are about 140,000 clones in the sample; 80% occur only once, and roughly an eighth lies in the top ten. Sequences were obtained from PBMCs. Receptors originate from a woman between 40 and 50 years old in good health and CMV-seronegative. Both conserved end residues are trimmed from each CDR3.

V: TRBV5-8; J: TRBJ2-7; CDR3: ASSLVQGSEQY
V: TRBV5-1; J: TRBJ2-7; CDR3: ASSLTQGYGQY
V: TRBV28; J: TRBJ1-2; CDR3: ASSFQGNYGYT
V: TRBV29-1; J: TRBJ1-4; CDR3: SVTLRGTNEKLF
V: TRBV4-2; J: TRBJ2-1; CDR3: ASSQVTSGGGNEQF
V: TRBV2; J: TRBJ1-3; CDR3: ASSTGGLSGNTIY
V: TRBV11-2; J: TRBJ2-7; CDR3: ASSPRTSGSGEQY
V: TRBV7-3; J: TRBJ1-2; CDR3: ASSLGQPINYGYT
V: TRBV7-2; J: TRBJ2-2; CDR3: ASSLAGTGGRTGELF
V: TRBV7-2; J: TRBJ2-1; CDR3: ASSLRLQADEQF
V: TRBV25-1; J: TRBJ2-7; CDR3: ASRDRAGVSYEQY
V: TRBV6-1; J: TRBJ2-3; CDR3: ASSVAMADTQY
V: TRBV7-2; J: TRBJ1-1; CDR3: ASSFHRGTEAF
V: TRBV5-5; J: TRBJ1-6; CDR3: ASSLGYGGAPLH
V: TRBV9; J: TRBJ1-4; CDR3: ASSARQGTNEKLF